The 28 T cell receptor beta chains reported below all come from one sample, sequenced in a study of T cells in localized non-small cell lung cancer. Profiling relied on immunoSEQ multiplex PCR, and the TCRdb table lists in-frame clones only, not all of them. Of about 15,000 clones detected, around 85% appear once; the ten largest clones hold under 5.5%. The sample in question was peripheral blood, obtained before any cancer treatment. The receptor source for this set is a woman between 40 and 69 years old with stage I lung adenocarcinoma.

The V and J genes are TRBV5-6 and TRBJ2-7; 7 bases agree with TRBD1. Germline CDR1 is SGHDT and CDR2 is YYEEEE. The CDR3 spans 16 residues. With V trimmed by 3 bases and J by 4 bases, 13 bases remained unmatched. The CDR3 region is CASSSVYRGPPYEQYF. The CDR3 nucleotides read TGTGCCAGCAGCTCTGTTTACAGGGGCCCTCCTTACGAGCAGTACTTC.

V usage is TRBV29-1 and J usage is TRBJ2-2; 10 bases are a match to TRBD1. Germline V gene sequence: CDR1 SQVTM, CDR2 ANQGSEA. The V and J ends lost 7 bases and 4 bases, in that order; junction bases with no gene match: 9. The length of the CDR3 is 15 residues. Here the CDR3 reads CSALGGDRGTGELFF. In DNA, the CDR3 is TGCAGCGCCCTCGGGGGGGACAGGGGCACCGGGGAGCTGTTTTTT.

The chain carries TRBV18 and TRBJ2-7; 12 bases map to TRBD1. With 3 bases clipped from V and 7 bases from J, the junction kept 10 bases outside the gene matches. The CDR3 is 16 residues long. CDR1 is KGHSH and CDR2 is LQKENI in the germline V gene. In DNA form, the CDR3 reads TGTGCCAGCTCACCCCTCGCGGGACAGGGGGCCAGGGAGCAGTACTTC. Amino acids: CASSPLAGQGAREQYF.

The chain couples TRBV5-1 to TRBJ2-5; maybe TRBD1 (5 bases). V lost 1 base and J lost 3, with 13 bases in between. Germline CDR1 reads SGHRS; CDR2 reads YFSETQ. This CDR3 comprises 15 residues. Written as DNA, the CDR3 is TGCGCCAGCAGCTTGCAGGGTCAGTTTGAAGAGACCCAGTACTTC. This codes for CASSLQGQFEETQYF.

This chain joins TRBV30 and TRBJ1-1, with unresolved D. V shed 2 bases and J shed 1 base, with 8 bases lying between them. Germline V gene data show CDR1 as GTSNPN and CDR2 as SVGIG (reference sequence). The CDR3 spans 13 residues. CDR3 nucleotide sequence: TGTGCCTGGAGTCGGCAGGAGAACACTGAAGCTTTCTTT. Protein sequence: CAWSRQENTEAFF.

The J gene is TRBJ1-2, the V gene TRBV6-5; D is unclear. Trimming left V 5 bases short and J 5 bases short, with 18 bases between. The germline V gene encodes CDR1 MNHEY and CDR2 SVGAGI. CDR3 size: 15 residues. The CDR3 is CASSNSGRPLYGYTF. In DNA form, the CDR3 reads TGTGCCAGCAGTAACAGCGGACGGCCCCTTTATGGCTACACCTTC.

V usage is TRBV7-6 and J usage is TRBJ2-3, with TRBD2 identical over 9 bases. CDR3 size: 15 residues. Germline V gene lookup returns CDR1 SGHVS and CDR2 FNYEAQ. Trimming removed 5 bases from V and 3 bases from J; junction bases left unmatched: 6. The CDR3 reads CASSPSGGLTDTQYF. The CDR3 coding sequence is TGTGCCAGCAGCCCGAGCGGGGGGCTGACAGATACGCAGTATTTT.

V usage is TRBV18 and J usage is TRBJ2-1; unclear D gene. Trimming cost V 0 bases and J 8 bases, with 11 bases left between them. The CDR3 covers 14 residues. Germline V lookup: CDR1 KGHSH, CDR2 LQKENI. The CDR3 reads CASSPPAVRDEQFF. The CDR3 region has the DNA TGTGCCAGCTCACCACCCGCGGTGCGAGATGAGCAGTTCTTC.

This chain joins TRBV4-2 and TRBJ1-2, with 7 bases matching TRBD1. The CDR3 sequence is 15 residues long. The germline CDR1 and CDR2 sequences are LGHNA and YNFKEQ. The V and J ends lost 0 bases and 5 bases, in that order; junction bases with no gene match: 6. CDR3 DNA: TGTGCCAGCAGCCAAGAAGGGCCAGGGGGATATGGCTACACCTTC. Translating gives CASSQEGPGGYGYTF.

The V call is TRBV7-9, the J call TRBJ2-1; D is undetermined. CDR1 is SEHNR and CDR2 is FQNEAQ in the germline V gene (reference sequence). V gave up 5 bases and J gave up 7 bases, with 18 bases separating them. The CDR3 is 15 amino acids. The CDR3 DNA sequence: TGTGCCAGCAGCGCAAAGGTGAGGATAGGGAATGAGCAGTTCTTC. Its protein product is CASSAKVRIGNEQFF. Full variable domain (remainder filled in from reference TRBV7-9 and TRBJ2-1): DTGVSQNPRHKITKRGQNVTFRCDPISEHNRLYWYRQTLGQGPEFLTYFQNEAQLEKSRLLSDRFSAERPKGSFSTLEIQRTEQGDSAMYLCASSAKVRIGNEQFFGPGTRLTVL.

CDR3 nucleotides: TGTGCCAGCAGCGTAGCTAGGGGTGGCTACACCTTC. It is translated as CASSVARGGYTF. The genes are TRBV9 and TRBJ1-2, with D possibly TRBD1 on 5 matching bases. The CDR3 has 12 residues. Looked up from germline, CDR1 is SGDLS and CDR2 is YYNGEE. V lost 0 bases to trimming and J lost 7 bases, with 7 bases between them.

The gene calls are TRBV5-4 and TRBJ2-6; no firm D call. Germline V gives CDR1 SGHNT, CDR2 YYREEE (reference sequence). The length of the CDR3 is 15 residues. V dropped 1 base and J dropped 1 base, with 6 bases sitting between them. In DNA, the CDR3 is TGTGCCAGCAGCTTGATCCAGTCTGGGGCCAACGTCCTGACTTTC. The encoded protein is CASSLIQSGANVLTF.

This chain's CDR3 is CASSEYAGGNTEAFF. The CDR3 DNA sequence: TGTGCCAGCAGTGAATATGCAGGGGGCAATACTGAAGCTTTCTTT. The chain joins TRBV6-1 to TRBJ1-1; 8 bases are a match to TRBD1. The junction had 7 bases not matched to a gene; V was cut back by 2 bases and J by 5 bases. CDR3 length equals 15 residues. The germline CDR1 and CDR2 sequences are MNHNS and SASEGT.

The chain joins TRBV5-1 to TRBJ1-1; possible D gene TRBD1, 5 bases. Germline CDR1 and CDR2: SGHRS and YFSETQ. This CDR3 has 13 amino acids. V was shortened by 0 bases and J by 10 bases, with 13 bases between the two germline ends. The DNA of the CDR3 is TGCGCCAGCAGCTTGGCACCAGGGACGATAGCTTTCTTT. Protein: CASSLAPGTIAFF.

This chain joins TRBV5-5 and TRBJ2-7; D is unclear. This CDR3 region has 14 residues. Germline CDR1 and CDR2: SGHKS and YYEKEE (reference sequence). Trimming removed 4 bases at V and 0 bases at J, with 11 bases between. Written as DNA, the CDR3 is TGTGCCAGCAGCCTATTTGGTAGCTCCTACGAGCAGTACTTC. It yields the protein CASSLFGSSYEQYF.

The V gene is TRBV6-5, the J gene TRBJ2-3; TRBD2 matches at 11 bases. Germline CDR1 reads MNHEY; CDR2 reads SVGAGI. V was clipped by 6 bases and J by 1 base; unmatched bases: 3. This CDR3 contains 15 residues. In nucleotides, the CDR3 is TGTGCCAGCAGAACGGGACTAGCGGGCACAGATACGCAGTATTTT. Amino acid sequence: CASRTGLAGTDTQYF.

The chain links TRBV15 to TRBJ1-1; D not resolved. V gave up 2 bases and J gave up 5 bases, with 9 bases separating them. Per germline, CDR1 LNHNV and CDR2 YYDKDF (reference sequence). This CDR3 is 13 amino acids long. In nucleotides, the CDR3 is TGTGCCACCAGCAGATTACAGTGGACTGAAGCTTTCTTT. Translation: CATSRLQWTEAFF. Full variable domain (remainder filled in from reference TRBV15 and TRBJ1-1): DAMVIQNPRYQVTQFGKPVTLSCSQTLNHNVMYWYQQKSSQAPKLLFHYYDKDFNNEADTPDNFQSRRPNTSFCFLDIRSPGLGDTAMYLCATSRLQWTEAFFGQGTRLTVV.

J is TRBJ2-2 and V is TRBV7-3, with 10 bases identical to TRBD2. This CDR3 comprises 15 residues. CDR1 is SGHTA and CDR2 is FQGTGA in the germline V gene. J lost 7 bases, V lost 5 bases, and 7 bases had no gene match. CDR3 residues: CASSPSGGALGELFF. CDR3 nucleotides: TGTGCCAGCAGCCCCAGCGGGGGGGCCCTCGGGGAGCTGTTTTTT.

The gene calls are TRBV18 and TRBJ1-1, with 9 positions matching TRBD1. With 2 bases clipped from V and 4 bases from J, the junction kept 8 bases outside the gene matches. This CDR3 has 16 residues. Germline V gene sequence: CDR1 KGHSH, CDR2 LQKENI. The DNA for the CDR3 is TGTGCCAGCTCACCAAGATCAACAGGGGGCGGCACTGAAGCTTTCTTT. Its protein is CASSPRSTGGGTEAFF.

The chain carries TRBV5-1 and TRBJ1-2; D not resolved. V was shortened by 0 bases and J by 4 bases, with 10 bases between the two germline ends. This CDR3 has 14 amino acids. The germline V gene encodes CDR1 SGHRS and CDR2 YFSETQ. CDR3 residues: CASSLAAVPYGYTF. In DNA, the CDR3 is TGCGCCAGCAGCTTGGCCGCAGTCCCCTATGGCTACACCTTC.

This chain joins TRBV29-1 and TRBJ2-7; a weak D match, TRBD1 (5 bases). V was shortened by 4 bases and J by 7 bases, with 14 bases between the two germline ends. The CDR3 runs 12 residues. The germline V gene has CDR1 SQVTM and CDR2 ANQGSEA. CDR3 DNA sequence: TGCAGCGTTGTCACAGGTTTAGGAGAGCAGTACTTC. Its translation is CSVVTGLGEQYF.

V is TRBV6-5 and J is TRBJ2-7; no definite D call. The CDR3 runs 13 residues. CDR1 and CDR2 from the germline V gene are MNHEY and SVGAGI. Trimming removed 5 bases at V and 3 bases at J, with 11 bases between. The CDR3 sequence is CASSDGRIYEQYF. The CDR3 nucleotides are TGTGCCAGCAGTGACGGACGGATCTACGAGCAGTACTTC.

The chain combines TRBV7-3 with TRBJ1-4, with 7 bases fitting TRBD1. CDR1 is SGHTA and CDR2 is FQGTGA in the germline V gene. The CDR3 covers 23 residues. Trimming took 1 base from V and 8 from J; bases not matched to a gene: 31. DNA of the CDR3: TGTGCCAGCAGCTTAAGAGTCCTTTCATCCAGAAGGGGGCGAGAGTTAGGTGAAGAAAAACTGTTTTTT. As protein: CASSLRVLSSRRGRELGEEKLFF.

The chain recombines TRBV7-9 with TRBJ1-5; 9 nucleotides line up with TRBD1. This CDR3 has 18 amino acids. CDR1 is SEHNR, CDR2 FQNEAQ, per germline (reference sequence). Trimming took 1 base from V and 0 from J; bases not matched to a gene: 7. CDR3 amino acids: CASSLGWDRAHSNQPQHF. The DNA of the CDR3 is TGTGCCAGCAGCTTAGGCTGGGACAGGGCCCATAGCAATCAGCCCCAGCATTTT.

V and J are TRBV15 and TRBJ1-6; D not certain. Germline CDR1 LNHNV, CDR2 YYDKDF (reference sequence). The CDR3 has 15 amino acids. V was trimmed by 5 bases and J by 0 bases, leaving 8 bases between them. The CDR3 region has the DNA TGTGCCACCAGCTCACCTAGCTCCTATAATTCACCCCTCCACTTT. It specifies CATSSPSSYNSPLHF.

The chain is built from TRBV7-3 and TRBJ2-3, with D unresolved. This CDR3 is built from 20 residues. In germline, CDR1 is SGHTA, CDR2 FQGTGA. The V and J ends lost 4 bases and 0 bases respectively, with 26 bases between them. The CDR3, as DNA: TGTGCCAGCAGCTCCCGTAGGTCGGTCGACCTTAAATCTAGCACAGATACGCAGTATTTT. The encoded protein is CASSSRRSVDLKSSTDTQYF.

The gene calls are TRBV5-4 and TRBJ1-2; 7 positions agree with TRBD1. V lost 3 bases and J lost 2; bases outside the gene matches: 1. Germline assignment: CDR1 SGHNT and CDR2 YYREEE (reference sequence). The CDR3 has 13 residues. The DNA for the CDR3 is TGTGCCAGCAGCTCGACAGGGAACTATGGCTACACCTTC. Amino acids: CASSSTGNYGYTF.

A note on this clone: Germline and junction disagree at one end, which may indicate a read error. The rearrangement uses TRBV7-7 and TRBJ2-1, with D hard to call. CDR3 length: 16 amino acids. CDR1 is SSHAT, CDR2 FNYEAQ, per germline (reference sequence). The CDR3 region has the DNA TGTGCTAGCAGCTTAGGGCGGTTGGTGGGTGCCAATGAGCAGTTCTTC. Translating gives CASSLGRLVGANEQFF. Variable domain in full (rest from reference TRBV7-7 and TRBJ2-1): GAGVSQSPRYKVTKRGQDVTLRCDPISSHATLYWYQQALGQGPEFLTYFNYEAQPDKSGLPSDRFSAERPEGSISTLTIQRTEQRDSAMYRCASSLGRLVGANEQFFGPGTRLTVL.